This paragraph reports one T cell receptor (beta chain). Its antigen is still unknown. A clone one base away is much larger, so this may be a read error. This specimen belongs to a study of CD8 T cells in ankylosing spondylitis. The CDR3 is made up of 13 amino acids. 5'-RACE, quantitative and with molecular barcodes, yielded the TCR beta libraries. In TCRdb, the 5' RACE reads were re-called with MiXCR into one record per CDR3 protein. This table has about 210,000 distinct CDR3 sequences, about 7% appearing once. Study-level points and caveats: Significantly higher representation of disease-linked clones was reported for matched ankylosing spondylitis synovial fluid. Ankylosing spondylitis blood appeared to be characterized by a TCR beta motif of eight or nine highly homologous variants.

The chain uses TRBV5-2 and TRBJ1-2; no check of the table's D call, TRBD1, against the DNA was made. TRBV5-2 is described as a pseudogene. This receptor was obtained from a male donor with ankylosing spondylitis. Source material: blood, either unsorted or a sorted T cell fraction (not recorded which). This chain's CDR3 is CASSPWMVYGYTF. For the CDR3, the DNA is TGTGCCAGCAGCCCCTGGATGGTATATGGCTACACCTTC.